A selection of T cell receptor beta chains follows, all from one sample in a study of T-cell memory formation after mild COVID-19. From the 5' RACE reads, TCRdb called clonotypes with MiXCR, one entry per CDR3 protein. The sample has hundreds of thousands of distinct CDR3 sequences; 12% to 15% are singletons. Material: PBMCs or a T cell subset sorted from them (not recorded which). These receptors originate from a young man who had mild COVID-19 (a few samples of this study predate the infection). Cell type and time point are not known. Both conserved end residues are part of each CDR3. A D gene is named only where the DNA matches it firmly. The listing skips clone size in some rows; elsewhere it reads once, few, many or a size class.

CDR3nt,CDR3aa,v_gene,d_gene,abundance,j_gene
TGTGCCAGCAGTTACTCAGGGGCGGGTGAAAAACTGTTTTTT,CASSYSGAGEKLFF,TRBV6-5,-,-,TRBJ1-4
TGTGCCAGCAGCCAGGACAGCGGCTATGGCTACACCTTC,CASSQDSGYGYTF,TRBV6-5,-,-,TRBJ1-2
TGTGCCACTCGACCCAGGGGGGCTAAAGAGACCCAGTACTTC,CATRPRGAKETQYF,TRBV19,-,-,TRBJ2-5
TGTGCCAGCAGCTTAGCGCGACAGTTGAACACTGAAGCTTTCTTT,CASSLARQLNTEAFF,TRBV7-9,-,-,TRBJ1-1
TGTGCCAGCAGCAGCGCGGGGGGATACAATGAGCAGTTCTTC,CASSSAGGYNEQFF,TRBV4-2,TRBD2,-,TRBJ2-1
TGCAGCGCCTTAGTGACAGTGAACACTGAAGCTTTCTTT,CSALVTVNTEAFF,TRBV29-1,-,few,TRBJ1-1
TGCAGTGCTACCCGGGACACCAACACCGGGGAGCTGTTTTTT,CSATRDTNTGELFF,TRBV20-1,-,few,TRBJ2-2
TGTGCCAGCCGAGGGGGGCAAGCTACGCAGTATTTT,CASRGGQATQYF,TRBV6-6,-,-,TRBJ2-3
TGTGCCACCAGCAGAGATCCGGGTACAGATACGCAGTATTTT,CATSRDPGTDTQYF,TRBV15,-,-,TRBJ2-3
TGTGCCATCAGTGATTGGGACGGCCCCTACGAGCAGTACTTC,CAISDWDGPYEQYF,TRBV10-3,-,few,TRBJ2-7
TGTGCCAGCAGAACAGGGACCGAAAGTGTCTACAATGAGCAGTTCTTC,CASRTGTESVYNEQFF,TRBV6-5,-,many,TRBJ2-1
TGTGCCAGCAGCTCCCAGGACAGGGCGTTGGAGCAGTTCTTC,CASSSQDRALEQFF,TRBV11-3,TRBD1,few,TRBJ2-1
TGTGCCAGCAGCTTGGGGGACAGCCAAGAGACCCAGTACTTC,CASSLGDSQETQYF,TRBV5-1,TRBD1,many,TRBJ2-5
TGTGCCAGCTCACGGGAGACAGGGGCCAACGTCCTGACTTTC,CASSRETGANVLTF,TRBV18,-,-,TRBJ2-6
TGTGCCAGCAGCTACATGGATACGCAGTATTTT,CASSYMDTQYF,TRBV28,-,few,TRBJ2-3
TGCGCCAGCAGCTTACCGGGACAGGGGAATTCACCCCTCCACTTT,CASSLPGQGNSPLHF,TRBV5-1,TRBD1,-,TRBJ1-6
TGTGCCAGCAGTTACCCCACGTCGGGACTAGTGGAGTACGAGCAGTACTTC,CASSYPTSGLVEYEQYF,TRBV6-2/TRBV6-3,TRBD2,-,TRBJ2-7
TGTGCCAGCAACAACCGGGACAGGGGGGACCCTGAAGCTTTCTTT,CASNNRDRGDPEAFF,TRBV7-9,TRBD1,-,TRBJ1-1
TGTGCCAGCAGCCTGATTGGGTCCACAGATACGCAGTATTTT,CASSLIGSTDTQYF,TRBV3-1,-,few,TRBJ2-3
TGTGCCAGCAGCGAGCGCCTGGGCAGGGGGCCTATCGAGACCCAGTACTTC,CASSERLGRGPIETQYF,TRBV9,TRBD1,many,TRBJ2-5
TGTGCCAGCAGGCCCGGGACAGGAGTTTACAATGAGCAGTTCTTC,CASRPGTGVYNEQFF,TRBV11-2,TRBD1,-,TRBJ2-1
TGTGCCAGCAGTTACATGGTGGTACAAGAGACCCAGTACTTC,CASSYMVVQETQYF,TRBV6-2/TRBV6-3,-,-,TRBJ2-5
TGTGCCAGCAGCCCAAACAGGGGGCGGGAGACCCAGTACTTC,CASSPNRGRETQYF,TRBV9,TRBD1,few,TRBJ2-5
TGTGCCAGCAGTTACCTTTCTCTGGCAGCTAACTATGGCTACACCTTC,CASSYLSLAANYGYTF,TRBV6-5,-,-,TRBJ1-2
TGCGCCAGCAGTGAAGGGGCAGGGTCTTGGCCCCAGCATTTT,CASSEGAGSWPQHF,TRBV10-2,-,-,TRBJ1-5
TGTGCCAGCAGTGATGTTGGGGGCTACGGGTCCTACGAGCAGTACTTC,CASSDVGGYGSYEQYF,TRBV6-1,-,-,TRBJ2-7
TGCAGTGCTAGAGATCTAGGAGGGTCGGGGGAGACCCAGTACTTC,CSARDLGGSGETQYF,TRBV20-1,-,-,TRBJ2-5
TGCAGTGCTCGGGTCGACCAGAACACTGAAGCTTTCTTT,CSARVDQNTEAFF,TRBV20-1,-,few,TRBJ1-1
TGCAGTGCCCCGAGTGGGCCCTCGGGGGGGGAGACCCAGTACTTC,CSAPSGPSGGETQYF,TRBV20-1,TRBD2,-,TRBJ2-5
TGTGCCAGCACCTACAGGGGAACGGATGGCTACACCTTC,CASTYRGTDGYTF,TRBV6-2/TRBV6-3,TRBD1,few,TRBJ1-2
TGCGCCAGCTCCGCACGAGGAGAAGAGACCCAGTACTTC,CASSARGEETQYF,TRBV10-1,-,few,TRBJ2-5
TGTGCCAGCAGTTTTAGTTATAGAGAGACCCAGTACTTC,CASSFSYRETQYF,TRBV12-3/TRBV12-4,-,few,TRBJ2-5
TGTGCCACCAGCCCCTTCAAGGGGCGAAATAGCAATCAGCCCCAGCATTTT,CATSPFKGRNSNQPQHF,TRBV24-1,-,-,TRBJ1-5
TGTGCCAGCAGTCTCCGGGGGCCGAACACTGAAGCTTTCTTT,CASSLRGPNTEAFF,TRBV27,-,-,TRBJ1-1
TGTGCCAGCAGATCGGGGGGGTTCACTGAAGCTTTCTTT,CASRSGGFTEAFF,TRBV6-5,-,-,TRBJ1-1
TGTGCCAGCAGCCAAGTTTTTTTCTTCTCTGGAAACACCATATATTTT,CASSQVFFFSGNTIYF,TRBV3-1,-,few,TRBJ1-3
TGCAGTGCTAGAGGATTGCGGGCTAACAATGAGCAGTTCTTC,CSARGLRANNEQFF,TRBV20-1,-,many,TRBJ2-1
TGCGCCAGCGCTTTTGGGTCCTCCTACAATGAGCAGTTCTTC,CASAFGSSYNEQFF,TRBV4-1,-,-,TRBJ2-1
TGCGCCAGCAGCCAGTCTGGGTCTGGGGCCAACGTCCTGACTTTC,CASSQSGSGANVLTF,TRBV5-1,-,-,TRBJ2-6
TGCAGTGCTAGAGATTGGACTAGCGGGGGAGGAGAGACCCAGTACTTC,CSARDWTSGGGETQYF,TRBV20-1,TRBD2,many,TRBJ2-5
TGTGCCAGCAGTTACTTGGCGGGATGGGAGACCCAGTACTTC,CASSYLAGWETQYF,TRBV6-6,-,few,TRBJ2-5
TGTGCCAGCCGCTGGGACAGGACGAACACCGGGGAGCTGTTTTTT,CASRWDRTNTGELFF,TRBV4-2,TRBD1,few,TRBJ2-2
TGTGCCAGCAGGGGGGGGTATGGTTCAGATACGCAGTATTTT,CASRGGYGSDTQYF,TRBV27,TRBD2,few,TRBJ2-3
TGCGCCAGCAGCCAAGCGGGGAGGAACACCGGGGAGCTGTTTTTT,CASSQAGRNTGELFF,TRBV4-3,-,-,TRBJ2-2